This is a list of T cell receptor beta chains from one sample in a study of blood T cell repertoires in COVID-19. Repertoires were generated with immunoSEQ multiplex PCR, while TCRdb's copy carries only in-frame clones and drops some. Of some 110,000 clones listed, roughly 90% were seen once; the top ten hold over 7%. Input material: peripheral blood. The receptor set was obtained from a human donor in a cohort sampled during active COVID-19. CDR3s include the opening cysteine and the closing phenylalanine or tryptophan. The D gene is left open where the match is weak. Clone size is shown for a subset of rows, as once, few, many or a class of expanded clone.

CDR3aa: CASSLGLVYEQYF
CDR3nt: TGTGCCAGTAGTCTCGGACTTGTCTACGAGCAGTACTTC
abundance: .
d_gene: .
j_gene: TRBJ2-7
len: 13
v_gene: TRBV19

CDR3aa: CASSLAAGTQNEKLFF
CDR3nt: TGCGCCAGCAGCTTGGCCGCCGGGACACAAAATGAAAAACTGTTTTTT
abundance: .
d_gene: .
j_gene: TRBJ1-4
len: 16
v_gene: TRBV5-1

CDR3aa: CASSQGSSNQPQHF
CDR3nt: TGTGCCAGCAGCCAGGGCTCGAGCAATCAGCCCCAGCATTTT
abundance: .
d_gene: .
j_gene: TRBJ1-5
len: 14
v_gene: TRBV6-5

CDR3aa: CASSLSGGETEAFF
CDR3nt: TGCGCCAGCAGCTTATCGGGGGGCGAGACTGAAGCTTTCTTT
abundance: .
d_gene: .
j_gene: TRBJ1-1
len: 14
v_gene: TRBV5-1

CDR3aa: CASRTRVTEQFF
CDR3nt: TGTGCCAGCCGTACCCGGGTAACTGAGCAGTTCTTC
abundance: .
d_gene: .
j_gene: TRBJ2-1
len: 12
v_gene: TRBV5-8

CDR3aa: CASSSGLNTIYF
CDR3nt: TGTGCCAGCAGCTCAGGGTTGAACACCATATATTTT
abundance: few
d_gene: .
j_gene: TRBJ1-3
len: 12
v_gene: TRBV28

CDR3aa: CASGSESNTGELFF
CDR3nt: TGTGCCAGCGGTAGCGAATCGAACACCGGGGAGCTGTTTTTT
abundance: .
d_gene: .
j_gene: TRBJ2-2
len: 14
v_gene: TRBV9

CDR3aa: CASSLGLGSGSEAFF
CDR3nt: TGTGCCAGCAGCTTGGGTCTGGGTAGCGGGTCTGAAGCTTTCTTT
abundance: .
d_gene: .
j_gene: TRBJ1-1
len: 15
v_gene: TRBV5-8

CDR3aa: CSVEVGPPGQPQHF
CDR3nt: TGCAGCGTTGAAGTTGGGCCCCCTGGCCAGCCCCAGCATTTT
abundance: .
d_gene: .
j_gene: TRBJ1-5
len: 14
v_gene: TRBV29-1

CDR3aa: CASSGQGAPQEVFF
CDR3nt: TGTGCCAGCAGTGGACAGGGGGCCCCGCAGGAGGTGTTTTTT
abundance: .
d_gene: TRBD1
j_gene: TRBJ1-4
len: 14
v_gene: TRBV2

CDR3aa: CASSTRRELDEQFF
CDR3nt: TGTGCCAGTAGTACCCGGCGGGAGTTAGATGAGCAGTTCTTC
abundance: .
d_gene: TRBD2
j_gene: TRBJ2-1
len: 14
v_gene: TRBV19

CDR3aa: CASSMGSQGSKNEQFF
CDR3nt: TGTGCCAGCAGCATGGGATCACAGGGGTCTAAAAATGAGCAGTTCTTC
abundance: few
d_gene: TRBD1
j_gene: TRBJ2-1
len: 16
v_gene: TRBV5-4

CDR3aa: CASRGGLIGETQYF
CDR3nt: TGTGCCAGCAGGGGAGGGCTTATCGGGGAGACCCAGTACTTC
abundance: once
d_gene: TRBD2
j_gene: TRBJ2-5
len: 14
v_gene: TRBV11-3

CDR3aa: CASSPGADRMNTEAFF
CDR3nt: TGTGCCAGCTCCCCAGGCGCGGACAGGATGAACACTGAAGCTTTCTTT
abundance: .
d_gene: TRBD1
j_gene: TRBJ1-1
len: 16
v_gene: TRBV18

CDR3aa: CASSLDTGYEQYF
CDR3nt: TGTGCCAGCAGCTTAGATACAGGGTACGAGCAGTACTTC
abundance: once
d_gene: .
j_gene: TRBJ2-7
len: 13
v_gene: TRBV11-3

CDR3aa: CASSRRGNQPQHF
CDR3nt: TGTGCCAGCAGCAGACGGGGCAATCAGCCCCAGCATTTT
abundance: .
d_gene: .
j_gene: TRBJ1-5
len: 13
v_gene: TRBV5-6

CDR3aa: CASSLSFSQPQHF
CDR3nt: TGTGCCAGCAGTTTATCGTTCTCTCAGCCCCAGCATTTT
abundance: .
d_gene: .
j_gene: TRBJ1-5
len: 13
v_gene: TRBV27

CDR3aa: CAWRGTFRNTIYF
CDR3nt: TGTGCCTGGAGAGGGACTTTCAGAAACACCATATATTTT
abundance: .
d_gene: .
j_gene: TRBJ1-3
len: 13
v_gene: TRBV30

CDR3aa: CASSLQVSYEQYF
CDR3nt: TGTGCCAGCAGCTTGCAGGTCTCCTACGAGCAGTACTTC
abundance: .
d_gene: .
j_gene: TRBJ2-7
len: 13
v_gene: TRBV5-5

CDR3aa: CASSLRGSYYGYTF
CDR3nt: TGTGCCAGCAGCTTAAGGGGGTCTTACTATGGCTACACCTTC
abundance: .
d_gene: .
j_gene: TRBJ1-2
len: 14
v_gene: TRBV7-2

CDR3aa: CASIPRGRWRDGYTF
CDR3nt: TGTGCCAGTATCCCACGAGGACGCTGGCGGGATGGCTACACCTTC
abundance: once
d_gene: .
j_gene: TRBJ1-2
len: 15
v_gene: TRBV19

CDR3aa: CASSEELGPTAYNEQFF
CDR3nt: TGTGCCAGCAGTGAAGAGCTGGGCCCAACCGCCTACAATGAGCAGTTCTTC
abundance: .
d_gene: .
j_gene: TRBJ2-1
len: 17
v_gene: TRBV2

CDR3aa: CASSEGDRVAYEQYF
CDR3nt: TGTGCCAGCAGTGAAGGCGACAGGGTGGCCTACGAGCAGTACTTC
abundance: .
d_gene: TRBD1
j_gene: TRBJ2-7
len: 15
v_gene: TRBV6-1

CDR3aa: CASSLAGLAGGKETQYF
CDR3nt: TGTGCCAGCAGCTTAGCCGGACTAGCGGGGGGCAAAGAGACCCAGTACTTC
abundance: .
d_gene: TRBD2
j_gene: TRBJ2-5
len: 17
v_gene: TRBV7-8

CDR3aa: CASSPAQARNTEAFF
CDR3nt: TGTGCCAGCAGCCCAGCACAGGCTCGGAACACTGAAGCTTTCTTT
abundance: few
d_gene: .
j_gene: TRBJ1-1
len: 15
v_gene: TRBV11-3

CDR3aa: CASSPPQGGNTEAFF
CDR3nt: TGTGCCAGCTCACCACCGCAGGGAGGTAACACTGAAGCTTTCTTT
abundance: .
d_gene: .
j_gene: TRBJ1-1
len: 15
v_gene: TRBV18

CDR3aa: CASSLLGQGPYEQYF
CDR3nt: TGTGCCAGCAGCTTACTTGGACAGGGACCCTACGAGCAGTACTTC
abundance: .
d_gene: TRBD1
j_gene: TRBJ2-7
len: 15
v_gene: TRBV7-8

CDR3aa: CASSSQPEAGELFF
CDR3nt: TGCGCCAGCAGCTCTCAGCCTGAGGCCGGGGAGCTGTTTTTT
abundance: .
d_gene: .
j_gene: TRBJ2-2
len: 14
v_gene: TRBV5-1

CDR3aa: CASSVPGQGNYGYTF
CDR3nt: TGTGCCAGCAGTGTCCCGGGACAGGGAAACTATGGCTACACCTTC
abundance: .
d_gene: TRBD1
j_gene: TRBJ1-2
len: 15
v_gene: TRBV2

CDR3aa: CASSPDRTEAFF
CDR3nt: TGTGCCAGCAGCCCCGACAGGACTGAAGCTTTCTTT
abundance: .
d_gene: .
j_gene: TRBJ1-1
len: 12
v_gene: TRBV4-2

CDR3aa: CAWITGRVMAFF
CDR3nt: TGTGCCTGGATTACAGGACGGGTGATGGCTTTCTTT
abundance: .
d_gene: .
j_gene: TRBJ1-1
len: 12
v_gene: TRBV30

CDR3aa: CASSSVAYEQYF
CDR3nt: TGTGCCAGCAGCTCGGTAGCCTACGAGCAGTACTTC
abundance: .
d_gene: .
j_gene: TRBJ2-7
len: 12
v_gene: TRBV7-9

CDR3aa: CASSPGAGGTNEKLFF
CDR3nt: TGTGCCAGCTCACCAGGGGCAGGGGGCACTAATGAAAAACTGTTTTTT
abundance: .
d_gene: TRBD1
j_gene: TRBJ1-4
len: 16
v_gene: TRBV18

CDR3aa: CASSELGQGEGNTIYF
CDR3nt: TGTGCCAGCAGTGAACTCGGACAGGGAGAAGGAAACACCATATATTTT
abundance: .
d_gene: TRBD1
j_gene: TRBJ1-3
len: 16
v_gene: TRBV25-1

CDR3aa: CASSGDRQPQHF
CDR3nt: TGTGCCAGCAGTGGCGACAGGCAGCCCCAGCATTTT
abundance: .
d_gene: .
j_gene: TRBJ1-5
len: 12
v_gene: TRBV12-3/TRBV12-4

CDR3aa: CAIMRGSSYNEQFF
CDR3nt: TGTGCCATCATGCGCGGTAGCTCCTACAATGAGCAGTTCTTC
abundance: .
d_gene: .
j_gene: TRBJ2-1
len: 14
v_gene: TRBV10-3

CDR3aa: CASSERREQYF
CDR3nt: TGTGCCAGCAGTGAAAGGCGGGAGCAGTACTTC
abundance: .
d_gene: .
j_gene: TRBJ2-7
len: 11
v_gene: TRBV2

CDR3aa: CASSLMGGQDTEAFF
CDR3nt: TGTGCCAGCAGCTTGATGGGGGGGCAGGACACTGAAGCTTTCTTT
abundance: .
d_gene: .
j_gene: TRBJ1-1
len: 15
v_gene: TRBV5-4

CDR3aa: CASSKRPTGLAGGNEQYF
CDR3nt: TGTGCCAGCAGCAAGAGGCCGACTGGACTAGCGGGAGGGAACGAGCAGTACTTC
abundance: .
d_gene: TRBD2
j_gene: TRBJ2-7
len: 18
v_gene: TRBV7-9

CDR3aa: CASSAGQGTNTEAFF
CDR3nt: TGTGCCAGCTCAGCCGGACAGGGGACGAACACTGAAGCTTTCTTT
abundance: .
d_gene: TRBD1
j_gene: TRBJ1-1
len: 15
v_gene: TRBV18

CDR3aa: CASSPGTGVGEQYF
CDR3nt: TGTGCCAGCAGCCCCGGGACAGGGGTAGGCGAGCAGTACTTC
abundance: .
d_gene: TRBD1
j_gene: TRBJ2-7
len: 14
v_gene: TRBV9

CDR3aa: CASTTGGEGRKGYTF
CDR3nt: TGTGCCAGTACCACGGGGGGCGAGGGGAGGAAAGGCTACACCTTC
abundance: .
d_gene: .
j_gene: TRBJ1-2
len: 15
v_gene: TRBV19

CDR3aa: CASTDTRGSGTEAFF
CDR3nt: TGCGCCAGCACCGATACGCGGGGGAGCGGAACTGAAGCTTTCTTT
abundance: .
d_gene: .
j_gene: TRBJ1-1
len: 15
v_gene: TRBV5-1

CDR3aa: CASSEGGAGGEQYF
CDR3nt: TGTGCCAGCAGTGAAGGAGGGGCAGGGGGCGAGCAGTACTTC
abundance: .
d_gene: TRBD1
j_gene: TRBJ2-7
len: 14
v_gene: TRBV2

CDR3aa: CASSVQGPKNIQYF
CDR3nt: TGTGCCAGCAGCGTTCAGGGGCCCAAAAACATTCAGTACTTC
abundance: .
d_gene: .
j_gene: TRBJ2-4
len: 14
v_gene: TRBV9

CDR3aa: CASSLGGDNEQFF
CDR3nt: TGTGCCAGCAGCCTGGGGGGGGACAATGAGCAGTTCTTC
abundance: once
d_gene: TRBD2
j_gene: TRBJ2-1
len: 13
v_gene: TRBV3-1/TRBV3-2

CDR3aa: CASSPLYRIIQETQYF
CDR3nt: TGTGCCAGCAGCCCACTCTACAGGATAATCCAAGAGACCCAGTACTTC
abundance: .
d_gene: .
j_gene: TRBJ2-5
len: 16
v_gene: TRBV14

CDR3aa: CASSYGQSEGTYEQYF
CDR3nt: TGTGCCAGCAGCTATGGACAGAGCGAGGGGACCTACGAGCAGTACTTC
abundance: .
d_gene: .
j_gene: TRBJ2-7
len: 16
v_gene: TRBV11-2